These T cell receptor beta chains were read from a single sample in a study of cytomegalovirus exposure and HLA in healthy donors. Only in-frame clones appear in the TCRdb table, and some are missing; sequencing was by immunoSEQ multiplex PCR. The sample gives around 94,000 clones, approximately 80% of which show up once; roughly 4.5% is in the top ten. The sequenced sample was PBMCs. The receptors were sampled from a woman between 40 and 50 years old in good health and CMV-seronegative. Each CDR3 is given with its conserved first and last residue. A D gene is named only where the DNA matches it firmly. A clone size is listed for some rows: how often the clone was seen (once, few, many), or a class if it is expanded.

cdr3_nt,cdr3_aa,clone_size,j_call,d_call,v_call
TGTGCCAGCAGTGAAAACAGGGGAGTTCTCTACACTGAAGCTTTCTTT,CASSENRGVLYTEAFF,.,TRBJ1-1,TRBD1,TRBV25-1
TGTGCCAGCTCACCATCGTCAGATACGCAGTATTTT,CASSPSSDTQYF,.,TRBJ2-3,.,TRBV18
TGCGCCAGCAGAGCCGGGACAGCACTAGCCAAAAACATTCAGTACTTC,CASRAGTALAKNIQYF,.,TRBJ2-4,TRBD1,TRBV5-1
TGTGCCAGCAGTTACTCGACAGGAGAAGCTTTCTTT,CASSYSTGEAFF,few,TRBJ1-1,.,TRBV6-5
TGTGCTAGTGGTTTTGCTAGCAGCACCGGGGAGCTGTTTTTT,CASGFASSTGELFF,.,TRBJ2-2,.,TRBV12-5
TGTGCCAGCAGCTTAGATCCCGGGGGAGAGACCCAGTACTTC,CASSLDPGGETQYF,.,TRBJ2-5,.,TRBV11-2
TGTGCCTGGGGGACAGGGGCGAACACTGAAGCTTTCTTT,CAWGTGANTEAFF,.,TRBJ1-1,TRBD1,TRBV30
TGTGCCAGCAGGGTTTCCGGGCAGCCCCAGCATTTT,CASRVSGQPQHF,.,TRBJ1-5,.,TRBV2
TGTGCCAGTAAGGTAGGGACAGGACCGTCCGAGCAGTACTTC,CASKVGTGPSEQYF,.,TRBJ2-7,TRBD1,TRBV19
TGCAGCGTTGCGGGAGGGGCCAACGTCCTGACTTTC,CSVAGGANVLTF,.,TRBJ2-6,.,TRBV29-1
TGCAGCGTTGAATTTGTGCAGGGCTATGGCTACACCTTC,CSVEFVQGYGYTF,.,TRBJ1-2,.,TRBV29-1
TGTGCCAGCAGATCCGGCAGGGGGGTAGTCACTGAAGCTTTCTTT,CASRSGRGVVTEAFF,.,TRBJ1-1,TRBD1,TRBV27
TGCGCCAGCAGCCAAGATCGGAACGGGGTCAACAATGAGCAGTTCTTC,CASSQDRNGVNNEQFF,.,TRBJ2-1,.,TRBV4-1
TGTGCCAGCAGCCCCCGAGAGAACACTGAAGCTTTCTTT,CASSPRENTEAFF,.,TRBJ1-1,.,TRBV6-6
TGTGCCAGCAGCTTCGACAGGGGATATGGAAACACCATATATTTT,CASSFDRGYGNTIYF,.,TRBJ1-3,TRBD1,TRBV7-2
TGTGCCAGCAGCGTAGACAGGGGCTATGGCTACACCTTC,CASSVDRGYGYTF,.,TRBJ1-2,TRBD1,TRBV11-2
TGTGCTAGTGGTTTGCCCCTGGCTGAGCAGTTCTTC,CASGLPLAEQFF,.,TRBJ2-1,.,TRBV12-5
TGCAGCGTTGAAATGCAGGGGGCGCGGGGATTCACAGATACGCAGTATTTT,CSVEMQGARGFTDTQYF,.,TRBJ2-3,TRBD1,TRBV29-1
TGTGCCAGCAGCTTAGGGCAGGGCCAGTCCTACGAGCAGTACTTC,CASSLGQGQSYEQYF,.,TRBJ2-7,.,TRBV7-6
TGTGCCAGCAGACCCCCAGGGATTTATGGCTACACCTTC,CASRPPGIYGYTF,.,TRBJ1-2,.,TRBV6-5
TGTGCCAGCAGCTACAGTGCAAACTCCTACGAGCAGTACTTC,CASSYSANSYEQYF,.,TRBJ2-7,.,TRBV7-9
TGTGCCAGCAGCTACGGGGACAGGGGCTCCCATACGCAGTATTTT,CASSYGDRGSHTQYF,.,TRBJ2-3,TRBD1,TRBV6-5
TGTGCTAGTGGCTTGTCCGCGGGACAGGGGGGGTTCTACGAGCAGTACTTC,CASGLSAGQGGFYEQYF,few,TRBJ2-7,TRBD1,TRBV12-5
TGCAGCGTGACCAGGGGGGATACGCAGTATTTT,CSVTRGDTQYF,.,TRBJ2-3,TRBD1,TRBV29-1
TGTGCCAGCAGCTCTCTGGCCGGACAGGGGGACGAGCAGTACTTC,CASSSLAGQGDEQYF,.,TRBJ2-7,TRBD1,TRBV7-8
TGCGCCACCAGAACCATACTAGCGGGGGGGAATGAGCAGTTCTTC,CATRTILAGGNEQFF,few,TRBJ2-1,TRBD2,TRBV5-1
TGTGCCAGCAGTGCTTACGGGGTACCCACCAATGAGCAGTTCTTC,CASSAYGVPTNEQFF,.,TRBJ2-1,.,TRBV2
TGTGCCAGCAGTGACCCCGACAGGGACATAGTGAAATACACTGAAGCTTTCTTT,CASSDPDRDIVKYTEAFF,.,TRBJ1-1,TRBD1,TRBV6-4
TGCGCCAGCAGATATCAGGAGGTAGGCGAAAAGCGGGGGAGAACGCAGTATTTT,CASRYQEVGEKRGRTQYF,.,TRBJ2-3,TRBD2,TRBV10-1
TGTGCCAGCAGCTCCGCTAGCGGGGGGAAAGCGGCGCAGTATTTT,CASSSASGGKAAQYF,.,TRBJ2-3,TRBD2,TRBV7-3
TGCGCCAGCAGCTCGACAGGGGTAGGGCAGCCCCAGCATTTT,CASSSTGVGQPQHF,few,TRBJ1-5,TRBD1,TRBV5-1
TGTGCCAGCAGCGCCCATGACAGGGAAGAGACCCAGTACTTC,CASSAHDREETQYF,.,TRBJ2-5,TRBD1,TRBV9
TGCGCCAGCAGAGAAGGAGGGACAGGGTATTCACCCCTCCACTTT,CASREGGTGYSPLHF,.,TRBJ1-6,TRBD1,TRBV4-3
TGCAGCGGCGGACAGAGCGATACGCAGTATTTT,CSGGQSDTQYF,.,TRBJ2-3,.,TRBV29-1
TGTGCCAGCAGCTCGACAGGGGTCGGCACTCCGGGCACTGAAGCTTTCTTT,CASSSTGVGTPGTEAFF,.,TRBJ1-1,TRBD1,TRBV5-4
TGTGCCAGCAGTTCGCCGGGACAGCGTGGACAAGAGACCCAGTACTTC,CASSSPGQRGQETQYF,.,TRBJ2-5,TRBD1,TRBV28
TGTGCCAGCTCACCCGACAGGGGGCGAAATGAAAAACTGTTTTTT,CASSPDRGRNEKLFF,.,TRBJ1-4,TRBD1,TRBV18
TGTGCCAGCAGTTATAGCGCTTATAGCAATCAGCCCCAGCATTTT,CASSYSAYSNQPQHF,.,TRBJ1-5,.,TRBV6-5
TGTGCCAGCAGCTTTCGGGGGGGCCTAAATGAGCAGTTCTTC,CASSFRGGLNEQFF,.,TRBJ2-1,TRBD2,TRBV5-4
TGTGCCAGCCAACGGAGGCTAGAGACCCAGTACTTC,CASQRRLETQYF,.,TRBJ2-5,.,TRBV2
TGCGCCAGCAGCTTTAGAACTAGTGAGTCCGATGAGCAGTTCTTC,CASSFRTSESDEQFF,.,TRBJ2-1,.,TRBV5-1
TGTGCCAGCAGCTGGCACCGGTGGTCCGATTGGACACATTACAATGAGCAGTTCTTC,CASSWHRWSDWTHYNEQFF,.,TRBJ2-1,.,TRBV7-7
TGCGCCAGCAGCCTCGGGGATGGGGAGACACCCCTCCACTTT,CASSLGDGETPLHF,.,TRBJ1-6,.,TRBV4-1
TGTGCTCTCGCGGCTCCTACCCTCTACGAGCAGTACTTC,CALAAPTLYEQYF,once,TRBJ2-7,.,TRBV12-2
TGCGCCAGCAGCCCCATTGGGCCAGGGCCCCCCACTGAAGCTTTCTTT,CASSPIGPGPPTEAFF,.,TRBJ1-1,.,TRBV5-1
TGTGCCTGGAGAGGAGCTTTTCACACTGAAGCTTTCTTT,CAWRGAFHTEAFF,.,TRBJ1-1,.,TRBV30
TGTGCCAGCAGCTTAGGCGTGCACACTGAAGCTTTCTTT,CASSLGVHTEAFF,.,TRBJ1-1,.,TRBV7-6
TGTGCCAGCAGCCCGGTTGTAACGCCCTACAATGAGCAGTTCTTC,CASSPVVTPYNEQFF,.,TRBJ2-1,.,TRBV6-5
TGCGCCAGCAGCTCTGGTCCCCCGGGGAACACTGAAGCTTTCTTT,CASSSGPPGNTEAFF,.,TRBJ1-1,.,TRBV5-1
TGTGCCTGGAGTTTCCCTGGTGGGGACATTCGGGGTTCACCCCTCCACTTT,CAWSFPGGDIRGSPLHF,.,TRBJ1-6,.,TRBV30
TGTGCCAGCAGTGAGGGTCAGGGGGCTTGGGGCTACACCTTC,CASSEGQGAWGYTF,once,TRBJ1-2,TRBD1,TRBV27